One T cell receptor (beta chain) is described in this entry. This entry is derived from a study of siplizumab effects on memory and regulatory T cells. Clones were sequenced by immunoSEQ multiplex PCR, and TCRdb holds only the in-frame ones, with some missing. The sample yields 50,000 or so clones, just over 90% seen once. CDR3 length: 16 residues. Trimming at V came to 4 bases and at J to 8 bases, leaving 8 bases not matched to a gene. Per germline, CDR1 SGHRS and CDR2 YFSETQ. Input material: CD8+ T cells sorted from blood. The chain recombines TRBV5-1 with TRBJ2-1; 14 positions agree with TRBD2. This TCR came from a human donor in good health. CDR3 DNA sequence: TGCGCCAGCAGCGAAAGGACTAGCGGGAGGATGGATGAGCAGTTCTTC. Translating gives CASSERTSGRMDEQFF. Filled out from reference TRBV5-1 and TRBJ2-1, the complete variable domain reads KAGVTQTPRYLIKTRGQQVTLSCSPISGHRSVSWYQQTPGQGLQFLFEYFSETQRNKGNFPGRFSGRQFSNSRSEMNVSTLELGDSALYLCASSERTSGRMDEQFFGPGTRLTVL.